The present T cell receptor beta chain was sequenced within a study of blood T cell repertoires in COVID-19. Assay: immunoSEQ multiplex PCR; the TCRdb copy retains only in-frame clones and omits some. The sample has about 280,000 clones, 85% to 90% seen once; the top ten hold 10% to 15%. V was shortened by 8 bases and J by 6 bases, with 19 bases between the two germline ends. The CDR3 consists of 15 residues. The germline V gene encodes CDR1 MNHEY and CDR2 SVGAGI. This clonotype originated in a human donor in a cohort sampled during active COVID-19. The chain has TRBV6-5 and TRBJ2-2; D is perhaps TRBD2 (6 bases). The sequenced material came from peripheral blood. The CDR3 nucleotides are TGTGCCAGCGGGACTGTTAATATTCCACCCGGGGAGCTGTTTTTT. Its protein product is CASGTVNIPPGELFF.